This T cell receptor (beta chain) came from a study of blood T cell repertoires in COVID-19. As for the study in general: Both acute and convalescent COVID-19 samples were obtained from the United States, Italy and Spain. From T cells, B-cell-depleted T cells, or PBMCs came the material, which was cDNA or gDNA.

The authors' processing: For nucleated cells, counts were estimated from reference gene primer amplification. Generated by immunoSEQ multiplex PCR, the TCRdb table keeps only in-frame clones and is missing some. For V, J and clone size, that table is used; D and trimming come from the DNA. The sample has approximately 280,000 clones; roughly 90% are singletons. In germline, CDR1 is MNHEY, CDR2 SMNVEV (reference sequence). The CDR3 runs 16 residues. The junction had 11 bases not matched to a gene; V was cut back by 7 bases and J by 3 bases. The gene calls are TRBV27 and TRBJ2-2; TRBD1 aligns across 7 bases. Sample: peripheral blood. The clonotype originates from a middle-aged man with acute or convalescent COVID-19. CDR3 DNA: TGTGCCAGCACCTCACCCGGGACAGACTACACCGGGGAGCTGTTTTTT. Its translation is CASTSPGTDYTGELFF.